These 28 T cell receptor beta chains were sequenced from one sample in a study of blood T cell repertoires in COVID-19. TCRdb's table, derived via immunoSEQ multiplex PCR, lists solely in-frame clones and lacks some. The sample includes hundreds of thousands of clones, 75% to 90% of them seen just once. Sequenced input: peripheral blood. Receptors were obtained from a woman aged 40 to 50 who had recovered from COVID-19.

The V call is TRBV9, the J call TRBJ1-1; 9 bases align to TRBD1. The CDR3 runs 15 residues. From germline, CDR1 is SGDLS and CDR2 YYNGEE. V lost 1 base, J lost 6 bases, and 7 bases stayed unmatched. CDR3 sequence reads: CASSVSGQGFSEAFF. CDR3 in DNA: TGTGCCAGCAGCGTATCGGGACAGGGCTTTTCTGAAGCTTTCTTT.

This clone appeared once. The J gene is TRBJ1-2, the V gene TRBV5-1; 12 bases map to TRBD1. Germline V gene lookup returns CDR1 SGHRS and CDR2 YFSETQ. The junction had 10 bases not matched to a gene; V was cut back by 1 base and J by 6 bases. CDR3 length: 17 amino acids. CDR3 residues: CASSLTPGQGAINGYTF. The CDR3 DNA follows: TGCGCCAGCAGCTTGACCCCGGGACAGGGGGCTATTAATGGCTACACCTTC. The entire variable domain, with the rest obtained from reference TRBV5-1 and TRBJ1-2, is as follows: KAGVTQTPRYLIKTRGQQVTLSCSPISGHRSVSWYQQTPGQGLQFLFEYFSETQRNKGNFPGRFSGRQFSNSRSEMNVSTLELGDSALYLCASSLTPGQGAINGYTFGSGTRLTVV.

As regards this clone: One end of the junction does not line up with germline, which may come from a read error. V is TRBV5-1 and J is TRBJ2-5; 15 bases fit TRBD2. In germline, CDR1 is SGHRS, CDR2 YFSETQ. CDR3 size: 16 residues. The CDR3 reads CATSWTSGGARETQYF. DNA of the CDR3: TGCGCCACCAGCTGGACTAGCGGGGGGGCGCGAGAGACCCAGTACTTC.

The chain joins TRBV2 to TRBJ2-5; TRBD1 matches 7 bases. Per germline, CDR1 SNHLY and CDR2 FYNNEI. This CDR3 has 15 residues. V trimming: 4 bases; J trimming: 8 bases; junction bases outside the gene matches: 13. This chain's CDR3 is CASSVLTGAGDTQYF. CDR3 nucleotide sequence: TGTGCCAGCAGTGTACTTACAGGGGCCGGTGATACCCAGTACTTC. The full variable domain, rest sourced from reference TRBV2 and TRBJ2-5, is EPEVTQTPSHQVTQMGQEVILRCVPISNHLYFYWYRQILGQKVEFLVSFYNNEISEKSEIFDDQFSVERPDGSNFTLKIRSTKLEDSAMYFCASSVLTGAGDTQYFGPGTRLLVL.

CDR3 sequence: CASSLPGQNTEAFF. The CDR3 bases are TGTGCCAGCAGCTTGCCCGGTCAGAACACTGAAGCTTTCTTT. This chain uses TRBV5-4 with TRBJ1-1; D gene ambiguous. The CDR3 length is 14 residues. Germline values: CDR1 SGHNT, CDR2 YYREEE (reference sequence). V was pared by 1 base and J by 1 base, with 8 bases between.

The chain links TRBV12-3 or TRBV12-4 to TRBJ2-7; TRBD2 aligns across 7 bases. The CDR3 is made up of 13 amino acids. V lost 8 bases to trimming and J lost 0 bases; unmatched junction nucleotides: 4. The CDR3 nucleotides are TGTGCCAGCGCGGGGGTCCTCTCCTACGAGCAGTACTTC. Residues: CASAGVLSYEQYF.

DNA for the CDR3: TGTGCCAGCTCACCACCCGGGGGGGCTGGCGAGCAGTACTTC. As protein: CASSPPGGAGEQYF. The chain carries TRBV18 and TRBJ2-7; 8 nucleotides agree with TRBD2. This CDR3 region has 14 residues. Germline CDR1 KGHSH, CDR2 LQKENI. With 0 bases clipped from V and 6 bases from J, the junction kept 4 bases outside the gene matches.

V is TRBV6-5 and J is TRBJ2-7, with D perhaps matching TRBD2 (5 bases). The V end lost 7 bases, the J end lost 5 bases, and 9 bases lay between the germline ends. Germline V gene data show CDR1 as MNHEY and CDR2 as SVGAGI. The length of the CDR3 is 11 residues. CDR3: CASTNGDEQYF. The CDR3 nucleotides are TGTGCCAGCACCAACGGGGACGAGCAGTACTTC.

This clone occurred a few times. The chain has TRBV11-2 and TRBJ2-7; 7 bases are shared with TRBD2. The germline V gene has CDR1 SGHAT and CDR2 FQNNGV. The ends lost 1 base at V and 2 bases at J; junction bases unmatched: 2. This CDR3 comprises 14 residues. CDR3 sequence (DNA): TGTGCCAGCAGCTTAGGGGCGGGGGCCTACGAGCAGTACTTC. It encodes CASSLGAGAYEQYF.

This chain joins TRBV11-2 and TRBJ2-7; TRBD2 might be the D (6 bases). Germline CDR1 reads SGHAT; CDR2 reads FQNNGV. V lost 5 bases and J 0 bases, leaving 11 bases between the germline ends. CDR3 length: 14 residues. CDR3 loop: CASSPWGLSYEQYF. The CDR3 DNA reads TGTGCCAGCAGCCCTTGGGGACTCTCCTACGAGCAGTACTTC.

The chain couples TRBV18 to TRBJ1-2; 8 bases are a match to TRBD1. The CDR3 contains 14 residues. Germline trimming cut 3 bases from V and 6 bases from J; bases unmatched to any gene: 6. Germline V gene sequence: CDR1 KGHSH, CDR2 LQKENI. The CDR3 spells CASSPAGTGDGYTF. The CDR3 DNA reads TGTGCCAGCTCACCGGCCGGGACAGGAGATGGCTACACCTTC.

For the CDR3, the DNA is TGTGCCAGCAGTTTTTCGGGGAGATTCATTGAAAAACTGTTTTTT. This encodes CASSFSGRFIEKLFF. The V call is TRBV27, the J call TRBJ1-4; D is unclear. Germline CDR1 reads MNHEY; CDR2 reads SMNVEV (reference sequence). This CDR3 has 15 amino acids. Trimming removed 3 bases at V and 7 bases at J, with 15 bases between.

This chain uses TRBV6-6 with TRBJ1-4; D might be TRBD1 (6 bases). Trimming shortened V by 6 bases and J by 7 bases, and 12 bases separated the two germline ends. Germline assignment: CDR1 MNHNY and CDR2 SVGAGI (reference sequence). The CDR3 sequence is 13 residues long. Written as DNA, the CDR3 is TGTGCCAGCAGCCATCGACAGGTTGAAAAACTGTTTTTT. Translation gives CASSHRQVEKLFF.

The chain employs TRBV12-5 and TRBJ1-1; TRBD1 agrees at 11 bases. V was clipped by 1 base and J by 6 bases; unmatched bases: 10. Germline CDR1 and CDR2: LGHNT and FRNRAP. This CDR3 contains 17 residues. The CDR3: CASGLERTGGAGAEAFF. In DNA, the CDR3 is TGTGCTAGTGGTTTGGAGAGGACAGGGGGCGCGGGGGCTGAAGCTTTCTTT.

The chain uses TRBV12-5 and TRBJ2-5; D is unresolved. Deletions cut 7 bases from V and 4 bases from J, with 10 bases between. The CDR3 has 12 residues. CDR1 and CDR2 from the germline V gene are LGHNT and FRNRAP. This chain's CDR3 is CASAASSETQYF. The DNA of the CDR3 is TGTGCTAGTGCAGCGTCATCAGAGACCCAGTACTTC.

This clone has just one count. V and J are TRBV7-2 and TRBJ1-1; the D is unclear. The CDR3 has 11 amino acids. CDR1 is SGHTA and CDR2 is FQGNSA in the germline V gene. The ends were cut back, 6 bases at V and 3 bases at J, with 5 bases in the middle. CDR3 nucleotides: TGTGCCAGCAGATCTGACACTGAAGCTTTCTTT. Translation: CASRSDTEAFF.

The V gene is TRBV4-3, the J gene TRBJ2-7; D may be TRBD2 (6 bases). The V end was cut by 1 base, the J end by 0 bases, with 7 bases between. The length of the CDR3 is 14 residues. Germline V gene lookup returns CDR1 LGHNA and CDR2 YSLEER. The CDR3 spells CASSQVGSSYEQYF. CDR3 DNA sequence: TGCGCCAGCAGCCAAGTCGGGAGCTCCTACGAGCAGTACTTC.

V and J are TRBV7-3 and TRBJ2-1; perhaps TRBD2 as D (6 bases). The CDR3 is 11 residues long. The V gene lost 5 bases and the J gene lost 10 bases, with 9 bases spanning the gap. Germline V CDR1 and CDR2: SGHTA, FQGTGA. The CDR3 bases are TGTGCCAGCAGCGCGGGGCGGGAGCAGTTCTTC. Translating it yields CASSAGREQFF.

This sequence joins TRBV5-1 and TRBJ2-3; 14 bases align to TRBD2. Trimming took 4 bases from V and 2 from J; bases not matched to a gene: 9. Germline V CDR1 and CDR2: SGHRS, YFSETQ. The CDR3 loop spans 18 amino acids. CDR3 amino acids: CASSTRTSGGINTDTQYF. In DNA form, the CDR3 reads TGCGCCAGCAGCACTCGGACTAGCGGGGGGATAAACACAGATACGCAGTATTTT.

This clone was observed a single time. The chain combines TRBV5-1 with TRBJ1-2; 7 nucleotides align to TRBD1. This CDR3 spans 14 amino acids. V shed 4 bases and J 2 bases; nucleotides not matched to a gene: 5. In germline, CDR1 is SGHRS, CDR2 YFSETQ. CDR3 bases: TGCGCCAGCAGCGCTCGACAGGGCAACTATGGCTACACCTTC. Protein sequence: CASSARQGNYGYTF.

The J gene is TRBJ2-1, the V gene TRBV5-1; weak D call: TRBD1 (5 bases). V was trimmed by 0 bases and J by 5 bases, leaving 9 bases between them. CDR1 and CDR2 from the germline V gene are SGHRS and YFSETQ. The CDR3 runs 14 residues. CDR3 loop: CASSLEHRNNEQFF. CDR3 nucleotide sequence: TGCGCCAGCAGCTTGGAGCACAGGAACAATGAGCAGTTCTTC. The entire variable domain, with the rest obtained from reference TRBV5-1 and TRBJ2-1, is as follows: KAGVTQTPRYLIKTRGQQVTLSCSPISGHRSVSWYQQTPGQGLQFLFEYFSETQRNKGNFPGRFSGRQFSNSRSEMNVSTLELGDSALYLCASSLEHRNNEQFFGPGTRLTVL.

The chain is built from TRBV6-5 and TRBJ2-7; TRBD2 aligns across 8 bases. The CDR3 consists of 14 residues. The V gene end was trimmed by 2 bases and the J gene end by 6 bases; junction bases not matched to a gene: 6. Germline values: CDR1 MNHEY, CDR2 SVGAGI. As DNA, the CDR3 is TGTGCCAGCAGTTACGCGGGGGGAAGTGGCGAGCAGTACTTC. It translates to CASSYAGGSGEQYF.

The chain recombines TRBV19 with TRBJ2-1, with 13 bases identical to TRBD2. The CDR3 extends over 15 amino acids. Trimming cost V 6 bases and J 4 bases; bases outside gene matches: 3. Germline V lookup: CDR1 LNHDA, CDR2 SQIVND (reference sequence). The CDR3 DNA sequence: TGTGCCAGTAGCCTACTAGCGGGGGGGTACAATGAGCAGTTCTTC. Translation gives CASSLLAGGYNEQFF.

The V and J genes are TRBV5-1 and TRBJ1-1; 11 bases map to TRBD1. Germline loops: CDR1 SGHRS, CDR2 YFSETQ. CDR3 length: 14 amino acids. V was pared by 4 bases and J by 5 bases, with 4 bases of the junction left unmatched. This CDR3 reads CASSKRDRGTEAFF. The CDR3 nucleotides read TGCGCCAGCAGCAAAAGGGACAGGGGGACTGAAGCTTTCTTT.

This sequence joins TRBV30 and TRBJ1-1, with no clear D. Looked up from germline, CDR1 is GTSNPN and CDR2 is SVGIG (reference sequence). V lost 0 bases and J 7 bases, leaving 12 bases between the germline ends. The CDR3 is 13 amino acids. Here the CDR3 DNA reads TGTGCCTGGAGTGTACACCCTAGAAGTGAAGCTTTCTTT. Its protein product is CAWSVHPRSEAFF.

J is TRBJ2-5 and V is TRBV5-5; D ambiguous. The CDR3 is 13 amino acids. From germline, CDR1 is SGHKS and CDR2 YYEKEE (reference sequence). Trimming left V 0 bases short and J 5 bases short, with 8 bases between. The CDR3 DNA follows: TGTGCCAGCAGCTTGGCTCCCGCGGAGACCCAGTACTTC. Translation gives CASSLAPAETQYF.

In this sample, this clone turned up a few times. The chain joins TRBV6-2 or TRBV6-3 to TRBJ1-5; 7 bases are a match to TRBD1. The CDR3 sequence is 17 residues long. V shed 5 bases, J shed 3 bases, and the junction held 13 bases outside the gene matches. Germline values: CDR1 MNHEY, CDR2 SVGEGT. The CDR3 is CASSLYFGQDSNQPQHF. The CDR3 DNA follows: TGTGCCAGCAGTCTATACTTCGGACAGGACTCCAATCAGCCCCAGCATTTT.

The chain combines TRBV7-9 with TRBJ2-2; 7 nucleotides match TRBD1. The CDR3 has 13 amino acids. Trimming cost V 6 bases and J 7 bases; bases outside gene matches: 5. Germline-derived CDR1 and CDR2 are SEHNR and FQNEAQ (reference sequence). CDR3 sequence: CASRTYRGGELFF. CDR3 nucleotide sequence: TGTGCCAGCAGAACTTACAGGGGCGGGGAGCTGTTTTTT.